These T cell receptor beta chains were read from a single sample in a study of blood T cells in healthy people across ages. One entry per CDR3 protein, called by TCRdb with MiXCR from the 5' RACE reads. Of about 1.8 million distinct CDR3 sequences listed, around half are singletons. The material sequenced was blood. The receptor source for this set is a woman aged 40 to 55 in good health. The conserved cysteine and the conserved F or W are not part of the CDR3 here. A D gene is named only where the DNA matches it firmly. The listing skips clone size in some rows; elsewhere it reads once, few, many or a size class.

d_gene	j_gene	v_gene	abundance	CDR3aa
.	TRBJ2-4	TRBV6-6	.	ASRLRANIQY
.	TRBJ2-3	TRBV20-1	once	SAAPLVGGHTDTQY
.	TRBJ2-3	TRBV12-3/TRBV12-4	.	ASSLTGSITDTQY
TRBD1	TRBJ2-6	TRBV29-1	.	SVEDFEGASGANVLT
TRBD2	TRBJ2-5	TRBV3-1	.	ASSQGLAGWETQY
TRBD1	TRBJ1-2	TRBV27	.	ASSLTGPDGYT
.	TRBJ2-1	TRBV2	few	ASWGPYRAGEQF
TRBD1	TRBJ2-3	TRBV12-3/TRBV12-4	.	ASRRIQGSYTDTQY
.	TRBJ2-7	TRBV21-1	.	ASSGKTAPYEQY
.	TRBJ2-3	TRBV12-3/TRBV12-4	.	ASSLTRVHGDTQY
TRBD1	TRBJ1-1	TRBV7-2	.	ASSFLTGARTEAF
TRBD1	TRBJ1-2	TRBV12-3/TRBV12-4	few	ASSSDRASYGYT
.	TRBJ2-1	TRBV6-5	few	ASSYRVGGNEQF
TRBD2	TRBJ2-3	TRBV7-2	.	ASSLGLGGGTQY
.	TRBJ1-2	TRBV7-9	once	ASSLGSSGRRYGYT
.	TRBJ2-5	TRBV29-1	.	SVNSGPNNEQY
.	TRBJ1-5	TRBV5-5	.	ASSRAVRNQPQH
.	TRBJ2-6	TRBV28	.	ASSLDRSNVLT
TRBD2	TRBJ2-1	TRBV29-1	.	SVEATSGPASYNEQF
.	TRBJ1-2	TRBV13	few	ASSFRQYNGYT
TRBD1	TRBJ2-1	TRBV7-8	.	ASSSPGTGVYNEQF
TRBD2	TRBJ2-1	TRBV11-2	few	ASSSSGGLARF
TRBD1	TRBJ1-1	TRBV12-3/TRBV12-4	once	ASSSQGGLGTEAF
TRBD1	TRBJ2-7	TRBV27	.	ASSLGTGFINEQY
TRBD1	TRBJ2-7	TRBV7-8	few	ASSLADRDYEQY
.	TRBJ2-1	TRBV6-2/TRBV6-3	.	ASSPLLVEQF
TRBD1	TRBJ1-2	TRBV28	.	ASIITGTGIDYGYT
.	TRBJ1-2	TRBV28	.	ASSPNRERTGGYT
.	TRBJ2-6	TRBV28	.	ASSLSRGKAGANVLT
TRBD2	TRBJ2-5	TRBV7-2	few	ASSPLAGRAETQY
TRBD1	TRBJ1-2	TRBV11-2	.	ASSLVGQAYGYT
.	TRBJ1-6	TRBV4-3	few	ASSQGPGSSYNSPLH
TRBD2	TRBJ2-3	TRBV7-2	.	ASRWTSKADTQY
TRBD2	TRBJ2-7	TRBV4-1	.	ASSQVAPGPGGSNSYEQY
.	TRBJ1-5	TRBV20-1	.	SARDPGGSQPQH
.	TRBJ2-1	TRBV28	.	ASSPRTLETQF
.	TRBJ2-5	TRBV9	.	ASSVRGGSETQY